A single sample is the source of the 10 T cell receptor beta chains below, sequenced in a study of control samples from healthy donors and cancer patients. TCRdb's copy holds only in-frame clones and misses some; the assay was immunoSEQ multiplex PCR. The repertoire holds about 71,000 clones, around nine tenths seen once, with roughly a fifth in the top ten. The sample consisted of PBMCs. The receptor source for this set is a man in his 60s with lung cancer.

The CDR3 loop reads CASSPDRGLTEAFF. The CDR3 nucleotides read TGTGCCAGCAGCCCGGACAGGGGTCTTACTGAAGCTTTCTTT. This chain joins TRBV6-5 and TRBJ1-1; 9 positions agree with TRBD1. The germline V gene has CDR1 MNHEY and CDR2 SVGAGI. V shed 6 bases and J 5 bases; nucleotides not matched to a gene: 7. CDR3 size: 14 residues.

The CDR3 sequence: CASSPDTQLGEKLFF. CDR3 nucleotide sequence: TGCGCCAGCAGCCCAGACACCCAACTGGGGGAAAAACTGTTTTTT. V gene TRBV5-1 combines with J gene TRBJ1-4; D ambiguous. Trimming cost V 4 bases and J 8 bases, with 18 bases left between them. The germline V gene encodes CDR1 SGHRS and CDR2 YFSETQ. The CDR3 is 15 residues long.

J is TRBJ1-2 and V is TRBV3-1 (or the pseudogene TRBV3-2); tentative D call: TRBD1 (6 bases). V was clipped by 1 base and J by 4 bases, with 19 bases between them. The CDR3 runs to 17 residues. The V gene's germline CDR1 is LGHDT and CDR2 YNNKEL (reference sequence). The chain's CDR3 is CASSQAYGGGRGYGYTF. DNA of the CDR3: TGTGCCAGCAGCCAAGCCTATGGAGGGGGGCGCGGCTATGGCTACACCTTC.

This clone was recorded once. The CDR3 is CASSFPKTGRFTEAFF. CDR3 DNA sequence: TGTGCCAGCAGCTTTCCTAAGACAGGGCGGTTCACTGAAGCTTTCTTT. The chain has TRBV11-2 and TRBJ1-1, with 7 bases lining up with TRBD1. The CDR3 consists of 16 residues. CDR1 SGHAT and CDR2 FQNNGV come from the germline V gene. The V segment lost 3 bases and the J segment 4 bases; nucleotides outside the gene matches: 11.

The V call is TRBV30, the J call TRBJ1-2; possible D gene TRBD1, 5 bases. V lost 2 bases and J 3 bases, leaving 10 bases between the germline ends. CDR1 is GTSNPN and CDR2 is SVGIG in the germline V gene (reference sequence). This CDR3 comprises 13 residues. The CDR3, as DNA: TGTGCCTGGAGTACCGGGACGTACTATGGCTACACCTTC. It yields the protein CAWSTGTYYGYTF. Based on the CDR3 plus reference TRBV30 and TRBJ1-2, the full variable domain is SQTIHQWPATLVQPVGSPLSLECTVEGTSNPNLYWYRQAAGRGLQLLFYSVGIGQISSEVPQNLSASRPQDRQFILSSKKLLLSDSGFYLCAWSTGTYYGYTFGSGTRLTVV.

The CDR3 protein is CASSYSGSGSYEQYV. CDR3 nucleotide sequence: TGTGCCAGCAGTTACTCGGGGTCCGGCTCCTACGAGCAGTACGTC. J is TRBJ2-7 and V is TRBV6-5; D call uncertain. Trimming removed 0 bases from V and 0 bases from J, with 9 bases in between. The CDR3 has 15 residues. The V gene's germline CDR1 is MNHEY and CDR2 SVGAGI.

The gene calls are TRBV29-1 and TRBJ2-3, with D possibly being TRBD2 (5 bases). The CDR3 contains 15 residues. Trimming cost V 5 bases and J 1 base, with 16 bases left between them. CDR1 is SQVTM, CDR2 ANQGSEA, per germline. CDR3 protein: CSVLGGSGRTDTQYF. The CDR3 DNA reads as TGCAGCGTTTTAGGAGGCTCGGGCCGCACAGATACGCAGTATTTT.

This clone was seen a handful of times. This chain joins TRBV5-6 and TRBJ2-7, with TRBD1 matching over 10 bases. CDR3 size: 14 residues. J lost 3 bases, V lost 3 bases, and 3 bases had no gene match. Germline V lookup: CDR1 SGHDT, CDR2 YYEEEE. CDR3 protein: CASSWDRGLYEQYF. In nucleotides, the CDR3 is TGTGCCAGCAGCTGGGACAGGGGTCTCTACGAGCAGTACTTC. Drawing the rest from reference TRBV5-6 and TRBJ2-7, the complete variable domain is DAGVTQSPTHLIKTRGQQVTLRCSPKSGHDTVSWYQQALGQGPQFIFQYYEEEERQRGNFPDRFSGHQFPNYSSELNVNALLLGDSALYLCASSWDRGLYEQYFGPGTRLTVT.

V and J are TRBV6-5 and TRBJ2-1; 11 bases are shared with TRBD2. The CDR3 spans 14 residues. The ends lost 6 bases at V and 7 bases at J; junction bases unmatched: 5. Looked up from germline, CDR1 is MNHEY and CDR2 is SVGAGI. The CDR3 DNA reads as TGTGCCAGCAGGGTAGCGGGGGGGCTTAATGAGCAGTTCTTC. As protein: CASRVAGGLNEQFF.

This clone was recorded once. The V gene is TRBV10-1, the J gene TRBJ2-2; D is perhaps TRBD2 (6 bases). In germline, CDR1 is WNHNN, CDR2 SYGVQD (reference sequence). V was shortened by 3 bases and J by 3 bases, with 8 bases between the two germline ends. The CDR3 has 14 amino acids. CDR3 region: CASSDGTDTGELFF. The CDR3 nucleotides are TGCGCCAGCAGTGATGGGACTGACACCGGGGAGCTGTTTTTT.